The 22 T cell receptor beta chains presented below share a single source sample, sequenced in a study of control samples from healthy donors and cancer patients. Sequencing was performed with immunoSEQ multiplex PCR; in TCRdb, only in-frame clones are kept and a portion is missing. The data hold 95,000 to 100,000 clones, with approximately 90% observed a single time. The sequenced sample was blood. Receptor source: a man in his thirties or forties in good health.

This clone appeared a few times. Other DNA sequences within the sample encode an identical CDR3. The V gene is TRBV12-3 or TRBV12-4, the J gene TRBJ1-2; D is ambiguous. V lost 3 bases and J lost 3, with 8 bases in between. The CDR3 covers 13 residues. CDR3 in amino acids: CASSLSNHYGYTF. CDR3 DNA: TGTGCCAGCAGTTTGAGCAACCACTATGGCTACACCTTC.

This chain connects TRBV6-1 to TRBJ1-2; 9 nucleotides line up with TRBD1. V gave up 2 bases and J gave up 8 bases; unmatched junction bases: 9. The CDR3 is 15 amino acids. Germline V lookup: CDR1 MNHNS, CDR2 SASEGT. CDR3 sequence: CASSEHWDRVGGYTF. The DNA of the CDR3 is TGTGCCAGCAGTGAACATTGGGACAGGGTAGGGGGCTACACCTTC.

The chain uses TRBV5-5 and TRBJ1-2; D possibly corresponds to TRBD1 (6 bases). Germline V gives CDR1 SGHKS, CDR2 YYEKEE (reference sequence). Trimming took off 1 base at V and 4 bases at J, with 11 bases between the two ends. The length of the CDR3 is 14 residues. The CDR3 nucleotides are TGTGCCAGCAGCTTGCAGGGGCAGGGCTATGGCTACACCTTC. Translated: CASSLQGQGYGYTF.

The chain uses TRBV19 and TRBJ1-1; TRBD1 matches at 8 bases. The CDR3 runs to 13 residues. Germline CDR1 reads LNHDA; CDR2 reads SQIVND (reference sequence). J lost 5 bases, V lost 3 bases, and 2 bases had no gene match. CDR3 sequence: CASSIRGRTEAFF. CDR3 nucleotide sequence: TGTGCCAGTAGTATCAGGGGGCGGACTGAAGCTTTCTTT.

On this clone: At one end, the junction sequence differs from germline, possibly due to a read error. The rearrangement links TRBV5-5 to TRBJ1-1; the D gene is possibly TRBD1 (6 bases). Germline V gene lookup returns CDR1 SGHKS and CDR2 YYEKEE (reference sequence). This CDR3 contains 15 residues. CDR3: CARSVGVVGGTEAFF. CDR3 nucleotides: TGTGCCCGCAGCGTGGGGGTTGTAGGGGGCACTGAAGCTTTCTTT.

The chain employs TRBV7-3 and TRBJ1-4; D not resolved. The CDR3 extends over 13 amino acids. Germline CDR1 reads SGHTA; CDR2 reads FQGTGA. Between the trimmed V and J ends, which lost 5 bases and 8 bases, there was a span of 12 bases. This chain's CDR3 is CASSQNLGEKLFF. The CDR3 DNA follows: TGTGCCAGCAGCCAAAACTTGGGAGAAAAACTGTTTTTT.

The V call is TRBV27, the J call TRBJ1-4; possible D gene TRBD1, 5 bases. Trimming removed 6 bases from V and 1 base from J, with 18 bases in between. Germline V gives CDR1 MNHEY, CDR2 SMNVEV (reference sequence). CDR3 length: 17 amino acids. Written as DNA, the CDR3 is TGTGCCAGCAGGTCTAGGTCAGGGTCGATAACTAATGAAAAACTGTTTTTT. It encodes CASRSRSGSITNEKLFF.

The V call is TRBV6-5, the J call TRBJ2-7; D is unresolved. Germline lookup yields CDR1 MNHEY and CDR2 SVGAGI. The V and J ends lost 6 bases and 0 bases respectively, with 12 bases between them. The CDR3 has 14 amino acids. CDR3: CASSPRLASYEQYV. The CDR3 region has the DNA TGTGCCAGCAGCCCGCGGTTAGCCTCCTACGAGCAGTACGTC.

The chain couples TRBV11-2 to TRBJ1-6; D not certain. Germline V gene sequence: CDR1 SGHAT, CDR2 FQNNGV. V was pared by 0 bases and J by 0 bases, with 12 bases between. CDR3 length equals 18 residues. The CDR3 DNA sequence: TGTGCCAGCAGCTTAGAGGGTGGGATCAGCTCCTATAATTCACCCCTCCACTTT. It codes for CASSLEGGISSYNSPLHF.

The rearrangement joins TRBV6-6 to TRBJ2-5; D ambiguous. Germline V gene lookup returns CDR1 MNHNY and CDR2 SVGAGI (reference sequence). V lost 0 bases and J lost 9, with 8 bases in between. This CDR3 is 12 amino acids long. CDR3 in DNA: TGTGCCAGCAGTTACTCGCTTGAGCCCCAGTACTTC. It encodes CASSYSLEPQYF.

This chain joins TRBV30 and TRBJ1-2; no definite D call. Deletions cut 3 bases from V and 4 bases from J, with 6 bases between. Germline CDR1 GTSNPN, CDR2 SVGIG (reference sequence). The CDR3 consists of 11 residues. The CDR3 here is CAWSQFYGYTF. DNA of the CDR3: TGTGCCTGGAGCCAGTTCTATGGCTACACCTTC.

J is TRBJ2-3 and V is TRBV25-1; no definite D call. The CDR3 totals 15 residues. Germline CDR1 and CDR2: MGHDK and SYGVNS. V lost 1 base and J lost 0, with 8 bases in between. The CDR3 coding sequence is TGTGCCAGCAGTGAATCCTACGGTAGCACAGATACGCAGTATTTT. Encoded protein: CASSESYGSTDTQYF.

The chain employs TRBV7-2 and TRBJ2-1; D is possibly TRBD1 (6 bases). The V gene lost 3 bases and the J gene lost 7 bases, with 13 bases spanning the gap. CDR3 length equals 14 residues. Germline values: CDR1 SGHTA, CDR2 FQGNSA. For the CDR3, the DNA is TGTGCCAGCAGCTTCTCTGGGGGCGGGAATGAGCAGTTCTTC. It specifies CASSFSGGGNEQFF. The full variable domain, in which reference TRBV7-2 and TRBJ2-1 provide the parts outside the CDR3, is GAGVSQSPSNKVTEKGKDVELRCDPISGHTALYWYRQSLGQGLEFLIYFQGNSAPDKSGLPSDRFSAERTGGSVSTLTIQRTQQEDSAVYLCASSFSGGGNEQFFGPGTRLTVL.

This clone appeared a single time. The chain joins TRBV6-5 to TRBJ2-7; a possible D gene is TRBD1 (5 bases). Germline-derived CDR1 and CDR2 are MNHEY and SVGAGI. CDR3 size: 13 residues. The V and J ends lost 0 bases and 4 bases respectively, with 7 bases between them. This CDR3 is CASSYSDSYEQYF. The CDR3 bases are TGTGCCAGCAGTTACTCTGACAGTTACGAGCAGTACTTC.

The V call is TRBV7-2, the J call TRBJ2-1, with D unresolved. V lost 3 bases and J lost 1, with 10 bases in between. Looked up from germline, CDR1 is SGHTA and CDR2 is FQGNSA. CDR3 length equals 15 residues. The CDR3 nucleotides are TGTGCCAGCAGCTTTAGGGTCGGGTCCTACAATGAGCAGTTCTTC. This codes for CASSFRVGSYNEQFF.

This chain's CDR3 is CASSLRLVSELFF. The CDR3 DNA sequence: TGTGCCAGCAGCTTAAGACTAGTAAGCGAGCTGTTTTTT. V is TRBV5-5 and J is TRBJ2-2; perhaps TRBD2 as D (6 bases). Trimming took off 2 bases at V and 11 bases at J, with 13 bases between the two ends. This CDR3 spans 13 amino acids. Germline-derived CDR1 and CDR2 are SGHKS and YYEKEE (reference sequence).

The V call is TRBV11-2, the J call TRBJ2-7, with TRBD1 matching 7 bases. The length of the CDR3 is 14 residues. V gave up 1 base and J gave up 3 bases; unmatched junction bases: 3. From germline, CDR1 is SGHAT and CDR2 FQNNGV. CDR3 sequence: CASSLGNRGYEQYF. The CDR3 DNA follows: TGTGCCAGCAGCTTAGGAAACAGGGGCTACGAGCAGTACTTC.

CDR3 nucleotides: TGTGCCAGCAGCTCGGGAGCGGGAGTGGGGTTTACTGAGCAGTTCTTC. Protein sequence: CASSSGAGVGFTEQFF. V gene TRBV7-2 combines with J gene TRBJ2-1; 8 bases match TRBD2. In germline, CDR1 is SGHTA, CDR2 FQGNSA. This CDR3 has 16 residues. V shed 4 bases and J 9 bases; nucleotides not matched to a gene: 14.

The V call is TRBV15, the J call TRBJ1-4, with D possibly TRBD1 on 5 matching bases. The ends were cut back, 2 bases at V and 0 bases at J, with 10 bases in the middle. CDR1 LNHNV and CDR2 YYDKDF come from the germline V gene (reference sequence). The CDR3 has 16 residues. In DNA form, the CDR3 reads TGTGCCACCAGCAGATCTTGGGGGGCAACTAATGAAAAACTGTTTTTT. Translated: CATSRSWGATNEKLFF.

J is TRBJ2-1 and V is TRBV6-2 or TRBV6-3; no clear D gene. V lost 5 bases, J lost 7 bases, and 15 bases lay in between. The CDR3 has 14 residues. The germline V gene has CDR1 MNHEY and CDR2 SVGEGT. The CDR3 DNA follows: TGTGCCAGCAGTAAGACGGATTTGGGGAATGAGCAGTTCTTC. Translation gives CASSKTDLGNEQFF.

The J gene is TRBJ2-2, the V gene TRBV6-5, with 7 bases matching TRBD1. Germline V gene data show CDR1 as MNHEY and CDR2 as SVGAGI. The junction had 4 bases not matched to a gene; V was cut back by 6 bases and J by 6 bases. The CDR3 has 13 amino acids. The CDR3 reads CASSQGVAGELFF. The CDR3 nucleotides are TGTGCCAGCAGCCAGGGGGTGGCCGGGGAGCTGTTTTTT.

This chain links TRBV28 with TRBJ2-7; 12 bases map to TRBD2. The CDR3 is made up of 16 amino acids. V was pared by 5 bases and J by 3 bases, with 8 bases of the junction left unmatched. Germline assignment: CDR1 MDHEN and CDR2 SYDVKM. The CDR3 DNA is TGTGCCAGCAGTGTCCTCCGACTAGCGGGAGTCTACGAGCAGTACTTC. It translates to CASSVLRLAGVYEQYF.